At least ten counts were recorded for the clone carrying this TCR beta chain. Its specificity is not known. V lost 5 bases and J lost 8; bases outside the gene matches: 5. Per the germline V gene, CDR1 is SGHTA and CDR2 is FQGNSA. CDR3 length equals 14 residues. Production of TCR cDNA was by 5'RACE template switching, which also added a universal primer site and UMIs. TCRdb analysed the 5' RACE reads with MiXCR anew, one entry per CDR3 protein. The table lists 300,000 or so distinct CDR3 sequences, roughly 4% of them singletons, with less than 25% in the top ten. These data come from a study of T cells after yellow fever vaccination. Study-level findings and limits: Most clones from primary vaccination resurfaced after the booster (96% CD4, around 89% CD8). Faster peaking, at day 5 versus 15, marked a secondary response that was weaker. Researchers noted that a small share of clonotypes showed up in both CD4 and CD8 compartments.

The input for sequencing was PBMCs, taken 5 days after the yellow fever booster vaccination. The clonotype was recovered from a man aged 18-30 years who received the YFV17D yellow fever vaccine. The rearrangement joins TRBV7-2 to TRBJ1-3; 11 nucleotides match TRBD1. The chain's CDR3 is CASSRGTGGDTIYF. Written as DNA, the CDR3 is TGTGCCAGCAGCCGAGGGACAGGGGGAGACACCATATATTTT.